The 6 T cell receptor beta chains below all came from one sample that was sequenced in a study of metastatic and nonmetastatic thyroid tumors. The entire patient cohort was treatment-naive prior to thyroid surgery. With MiXCR, TCRdb reprocessed the PCR reads. The sample includes under 5,000 clones, under 35% of them seen just once. The sequenced sample consisted of adjacent normal tissue. The receptor set was obtained from a female donor with papillary thyroid cancer or a benign thyroid nodule (not recorded which). Some clones in this sample may be carry-over from other donors' samples.

As concerns this clone: At one end the junction does not follow the germline gene, possibly because of a read error. This rearrangement joins TRBV12-3 or TRBV12-4 to TRBJ2-2; D is unclear. CDR3 length: 14 amino acids. The CDR3 loop is CASSLGSNTGELFF. CDR3 bases: TGTGCCAGCAGCTTAGGGTCGAACACCGGGGAGCTGTTTTTT.

This clone was observed a few times. This may arise from a read error, as a much more abundant clone is one base away. The sample holds other DNA sequences that translate to the same CDR3. The CDR3 sequence: CASSNTENTEAFF. The CDR3 DNA sequence: TGTGCCAGCAGTAATACAGAAAACACTGAAGCTTTCTTT. The chain combines TRBV6-2 or TRBV6-3 with TRBJ1-1; no definite D call. This CDR3 comprises 13 residues. CDR1 and CDR2 from the germline V gene are MNHEY and SVGEGT. Trimming shortened V by 5 bases and J by 2 bases, and 9 bases separated the two germline ends.

This clone was recorded many times. This chain links TRBV28 with TRBJ2-1; the match to TRBD1 covers 7 bases. Germline CDR1 MDHEN, CDR2 SYDVKM. The CDR3 has 17 residues. J was trimmed by 1 base and V by 5 bases; bases with no gene match: 11. The CDR3 loop is CASSPFLGTASYNEQFF. CDR3 in DNA: TGTGCCAGCAGTCCTTTCCTGGGGACAGCGTCCTACAATGAGCAGTTCTTC.

The chain joins TRBV27 to TRBJ1-3, with D possibly matching TRBD1 (6 bases). The germline gives CDR1 MNHEY, CDR2 SMNVEV (reference sequence). V lost 0 bases to trimming and J lost 4 bases, with 7 bases between them. The CDR3 has 14 amino acids. The chain's CDR3 is CASSLSDRGNTIYF. As DNA, the CDR3 is TGTGCCAGCAGTTTATCAGACAGGGGAAACACCATATATTTT.

This clone came up many times. V and J are TRBV7-9 and TRBJ2-4; 10 bases fit TRBD2. The CDR3 extends over 15 amino acids. The germline V gene encodes CDR1 SEHNR and CDR2 FQNEAQ (reference sequence). The J segment lost 4 bases and the V segment lost 5 bases, leaving 5 bases of the junction unmatched. CDR3 sequence reads: CASSPLAGTKNIQYF. The CDR3 nucleotides are TGTGCCAGCAGCCCACTAGCGGGGACTAAAAACATTCAGTACTTC.

This clone was seen only once. J is TRBJ2-7 and V is TRBV20-1, with 8 nucleotides matching TRBD1. Germline V CDR1 and CDR2: DFQATT, SNEGSKA (reference sequence). The trim removed 6 bases at V and 1 base at J, leaving 8 bases unmatched. CDR3 length: 14 residues. CDR3 bases: TGCAGTGCCACGCCCGGGACAGGATCCTACGAGCAGTACTTC. It translates to CSATPGTGSYEQYF.